Listed below are T cell receptor beta chains from one sample, sequenced in a study of radiotherapy plus CTLA-4 blockade in lung cancer. Assay used: immunoSEQ multiplex PCR; TCRdb lists only in-frame clones, some missing. The data contain approximately 98,000 clones, roughly four fifths of them seen just once; the ten biggest clones take up around 3%. The source was peripheral blood, collected from a patient treated with radiotherapy plus ipilimumab. Receptors were obtained from a human donor with non-small cell lung cancer who had a partial response to radiotherapy plus ipilimumab. Each CDR3 is given with its conserved first and last residue. D genes are given only for firm matches. Size tells how often a clone was seen (once, few, many) or the class of an expanded clone, and some rows leave it out.

CDR3aa: CASSSPRSGSYEQYF
CDR3nt: TGTGCCAGCAGTTCCCCCCGATCAGGATCCTACGAGCAGTACTTC
d_gene: .
j_gene: TRBJ2-7
v_gene: TRBV6-6
len: 15
abundance: .

CDR3aa: CASSTGVWTEAFF
CDR3nt: TGTGCCAGCAGTACAGGGGTGTGGACTGAAGCTTTCTTT
d_gene: TRBD1
j_gene: TRBJ1-1
v_gene: TRBV28
len: 13
abundance: .

CDR3aa: CASTGDRGANYGYTF
CDR3nt: TGTGCCAGCACCGGGGACCGCGGGGCTAACTATGGCTACACCTTC
d_gene: .
j_gene: TRBJ1-2
v_gene: TRBV28
len: 15
abundance: .

CDR3aa: CAIRPTDSSNEKLFF
CDR3nt: TGTGCCATCAGACCTACGGACAGTTCTAATGAAAAACTGTTTTTT
d_gene: .
j_gene: TRBJ1-4
v_gene: TRBV10-3
len: 15
abundance: .

CDR3aa: CASSLYRGQGIEAFF
CDR3nt: TGTGCCAGCAGCTTATATCGTGGGCAGGGAATCGAAGCTTTCTTT
d_gene: .
j_gene: TRBJ1-1
v_gene: TRBV7-9
len: 15
abundance: .

CDR3aa: CASSFGLAGATDTQYF
CDR3nt: TGTGCCAGCAGCTTTGGACTAGCGGGGGCAACAGATACGCAGTATTTT
d_gene: TRBD2
j_gene: TRBJ2-3
v_gene: TRBV7-3
len: 16
abundance: .

CDR3aa: CASSVGLAGGYNEQFF
CDR3nt: TGTGCCAGCAGTGTTGGACTAGCGGGAGGATACAATGAGCAGTTCTTC
d_gene: TRBD2
j_gene: TRBJ2-1
v_gene: TRBV9
len: 16
abundance: .

CDR3aa: CASSLAPRTEETQYF
CDR3nt: TGCGCCAGCAGCTTGGCCCCGCGGACAGAAGAGACCCAGTACTTC
d_gene: .
j_gene: TRBJ2-5
v_gene: TRBV5-1
len: 15
abundance: .

CDR3aa: CASNSRDRGLWGYTF
CDR3nt: TGTGCCAGCAATTCCCGGGACAGGGGTTTGTGGGGCTACACCTTC
d_gene: TRBD1
j_gene: TRBJ1-2
v_gene: TRBV6-5
len: 15
abundance: once

CDR3aa: CASSEAVGARNQPQHF
CDR3nt: TGTGCCAGCAGTGAAGCAGTGGGGGCGCGTAATCAGCCCCAGCATTTT
d_gene: .
j_gene: TRBJ1-5
v_gene: TRBV6-1
len: 16
abundance: .

CDR3aa: CASTDPGQPSGANVLTF
CDR3nt: TGTGCCAGCACTGACCCGGGACAGCCCTCTGGGGCCAACGTCCTGACTTTC
d_gene: TRBD1
j_gene: TRBJ2-6
v_gene: TRBV6-1
len: 17
abundance: .

CDR3aa: CASSLDRGSRVNTEAFF
CDR3nt: TGTGCCAGCAGCTTAGACAGGGGGTCGCGTGTGAACACTGAAGCTTTCTTT
d_gene: TRBD1
j_gene: TRBJ1-1
v_gene: TRBV11-2
len: 17
abundance: .

CDR3aa: CASGKRGGETQYF
CDR3nt: TGTGCCAGCGGGAAAAGGGGGGGAGAGACCCAGTACTTC
d_gene: .
j_gene: TRBJ2-5
v_gene: TRBV27
len: 13
abundance: .

CDR3aa: CASSEFSQGGDQYF
CDR3nt: TGTGCCAGCAGTGAATTTAGTCAGGGGGGTGACCAGTACTTC
d_gene: .
j_gene: TRBJ2-5
v_gene: TRBV25-1
len: 14
abundance: .

CDR3aa: CASSEDGGRARSYEQYF
CDR3nt: TGTGCCAGCAGTGAAGACGGCGGGAGGGCCCGTAGCTACGAGCAGTACTTC
d_gene: TRBD2
j_gene: TRBJ2-7
v_gene: TRBV25-1
len: 17
abundance: .

CDR3aa: CASSRERSYEQYF
CDR3nt: TGCGCCAGCAGCCGGGAGAGATCCTACGAGCAGTACTTC
d_gene: .
j_gene: TRBJ2-7
v_gene: TRBV10-2
len: 13
abundance: .

CDR3aa: CASSLTGRDTQYF
CDR3nt: TGTGCCAGCAGCTTGACAGGGAGAGATACGCAGTATTTT
d_gene: .
j_gene: TRBJ2-3
v_gene: TRBV5-4
len: 13
abundance: .

CDR3aa: CASSLGTSLAKNIQYF
CDR3nt: TGTGCCAGCAGCTTGGGGACTTCCCTAGCCAAAAACATTCAGTACTTC
d_gene: .
j_gene: TRBJ2-4
v_gene: TRBV5-6
len: 16
abundance: .

CDR3aa: CASSSTAGGFSGEQYF
CDR3nt: TGTGCCAGCAGCTCCACGGCGGGAGGCTTTTCGGGGGAGCAGTACTTC
d_gene: TRBD2
j_gene: TRBJ2-7
v_gene: TRBV11-2
len: 16
abundance: .

CDR3aa: CASNSEGVTNEKLFF
CDR3nt: TGTGCCAGCAATAGTGAGGGAGTAACTAATGAAAAACTGTTTTTT
d_gene: .
j_gene: TRBJ1-4
v_gene: TRBV28
len: 15
abundance: .

CDR3aa: CASSLGQANQPQHF
CDR3nt: TGTGCCAGCAGTTTGGGACAGGCTAATCAGCCCCAGCATTTT
d_gene: TRBD1
j_gene: TRBJ1-5
v_gene: TRBV6-5
len: 14
abundance: .

CDR3aa: CASSPPGTGNYGYTF
CDR3nt: TGTGCCAGCTCACCACCGGGGACAGGCAACTATGGCTACACCTTC
d_gene: TRBD1
j_gene: TRBJ1-2
v_gene: TRBV18
len: 15
abundance: .

CDR3aa: CASSSGTREQFF
CDR3nt: TGTGCCAGCAGCTCCGGGACTAGGGAGCAGTTCTTC
d_gene: TRBD2
j_gene: TRBJ2-1
v_gene: TRBV5-5
len: 12
abundance: .

CDR3aa: CASRFTGGKDTQYF
CDR3nt: TGTGCCAGCAGATTTACAGGGGGCAAAGATACGCAGTATTTT
d_gene: TRBD1
j_gene: TRBJ2-3
v_gene: TRBV5-6
len: 14
abundance: .

CDR3aa: CASSVGGRGFGTEAFF
CDR3nt: TGTGCCAGCAGCGTAGGAGGGAGGGGGTTTGGCACTGAAGCTTTCTTT
d_gene: .
j_gene: TRBJ1-1
v_gene: TRBV9
len: 16
abundance: .

CDR3aa: CASSASGTGVGSGEAFF
CDR3nt: TGTGCCAGCTCAGCTTCCGGGACAGGGGTTGGGAGTGGTGAAGCTTTCTTT
d_gene: TRBD1
j_gene: TRBJ1-1
v_gene: TRBV18
len: 17
abundance: .

CDR3aa: CASSLAGGPLYEQYF
CDR3nt: TGTGCCAGCAGCTTAGCGGGAGGGCCTCTTTACGAGCAGTACTTC
d_gene: TRBD2
j_gene: TRBJ2-7
v_gene: TRBV11-3
len: 15
abundance: .